The TCR beta chain under discussion was sequenced for a study of blood T cell repertoires in COVID-19. The CDR3 consists of 16 residues. Germline V gene lookup returns CDR1 SGDLS and CDR2 YYNGEE. Losses at the gene ends were 3 bases for V and 6 bases for J; bases not matched to a gene: 11. This clone was observed a few times. Authors' analysis steps: Researchers report that nucleated cell counts were estimated from reference gene primer amplification. Generated by immunoSEQ multiplex PCR, the TCRdb table keeps only in-frame clones and is missing some. The V and J calls and clone size are taken from that table; D and trimming were inferred from the DNA. The table includes around 320,000 clones, approximately 88% detected once.

The chain joins TRBV9 to TRBJ1-5, with 8 bases matching TRBD1. This clonotype was obtained from a woman in her 30s who had recovered from COVID-19. The sequenced sample consisted of peripheral blood. This CDR3 reads CASSEGSRGQGQPQHF. CDR3 in DNA: TGTGCCAGCAGCGAAGGAAGCAGGGGGCAGGGTCAGCCCCAGCATTTT.